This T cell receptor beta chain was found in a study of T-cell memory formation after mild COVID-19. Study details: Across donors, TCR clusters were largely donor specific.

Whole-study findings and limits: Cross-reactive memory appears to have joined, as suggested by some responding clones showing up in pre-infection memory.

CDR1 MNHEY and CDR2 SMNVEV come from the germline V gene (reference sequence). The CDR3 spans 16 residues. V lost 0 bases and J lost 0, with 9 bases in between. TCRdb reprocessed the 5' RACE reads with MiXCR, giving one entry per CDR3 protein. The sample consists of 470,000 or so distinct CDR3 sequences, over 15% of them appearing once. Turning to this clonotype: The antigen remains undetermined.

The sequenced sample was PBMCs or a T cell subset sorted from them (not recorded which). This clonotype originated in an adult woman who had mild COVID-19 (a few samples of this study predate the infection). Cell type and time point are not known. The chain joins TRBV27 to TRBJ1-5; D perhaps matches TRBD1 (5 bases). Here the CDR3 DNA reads TGTGCCAGCAGTTTATCCGGGACTTATAGCAATCAGCCCCAGCATTTT. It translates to CASSLSGTYSNQPQHF.